Below are 15 T cell receptor beta chains sequenced from a single sample in a study of STAT5B mutations in CD4+ large granular lymphocyte leukemia. Generated by immunoSEQ multiplex PCR, the TCRdb table keeps only in-frame clones and is missing some. The sample consists of some 34,000 clones, over 65% of them appearing once. The source material was CD4+ T cells from blood buffy coats. These receptors were collected from a human donor in good health.

The gene calls are TRBV10-3 and TRBJ2-7; 7 nucleotides line up with TRBD1. The CDR3 sequence is 15 residues long. Germline V gene data show CDR1 as ENHRY and CDR2 as SYGVKD. J gave up 5 bases and V 4 bases, and 11 bases lay outside the gene matches. The CDR3 DNA follows: TGTGCCATCAGTGCCGGACAGGCGGGTTTGAACGAGCAGTACTTC. The encoded protein is CAISAGQAGLNEQYF.

Only one count was recorded for this clone. This chain links TRBV23-1 with TRBJ2-7, with 8 bases aligning to TRBD1. TRBV23-1 is known as an ORF, though its function is uncertain. Trimming removed 4 bases from V and 2 bases from J; junction bases left unmatched: 13. This CDR3 contains 17 residues. The CDR3 here is CASSRTTRTGLTYEQYF. The DNA for the CDR3 is TGCGCCAGCAGTCGAACAACCCGGACAGGGCTTACCTACGAGCAGTACTTC.

The rearrangement joins TRBV4-2 to TRBJ2-7; D gene unclear. Germline CDR1 LGHNA, CDR2 YNFKEQ. The V gene lost 4 bases and the J gene lost 2 bases, with 12 bases spanning the gap. The CDR3 sequence is 14 residues long. CDR3 in DNA: TGTGCCAGCAGCCTATGGACCACCACCTACGAGCAGTACTTC. Protein product: CASSLWTTTYEQYF.

The chain recombines TRBV5-6 with TRBJ2-5; 9 bases fit TRBD2. Germline V gene data show CDR1 as SGHDT and CDR2 as YYEEEE. Trimming at V came to 1 base and at J to 0 bases, leaving 10 bases not matched to a gene. The CDR3 spans 18 residues. CDR3: CASSLSGRPSSYQETQYF. CDR3 nucleotide sequence: TGTGCCAGCAGCTTGAGCGGGAGGCCCTCTTCGTACCAAGAGACCCAGTACTTC. Filled out from reference TRBV5-6 and TRBJ2-5, the complete variable domain reads DAGVTQSPTHLIKTRGQQVTLRCSPKSGHDTVSWYQQALGQGPQFIFQYYEEEERQRGNFPDRFSGHQFPNYSSELNVNALLLGDSALYLCASSLSGRPSSYQETQYFGPGTRLLVL.

The V gene is TRBV6-6, the J gene TRBJ2-7; D is uncertain. The CDR3 contains 13 residues. Germline-derived CDR1 and CDR2 are MNHNY and SVGAGI (reference sequence). V lost 0 bases and J 9 bases, leaving 12 bases between the germline ends. This CDR3 reads CASSYSNWDRQYF. The CDR3 region has the DNA TGTGCCAGCAGTTACTCGAATTGGGATCGGCAGTACTTC.

The rearrangement uses TRBV18 and TRBJ2-3; D call uncertain. The CDR3 loop spans 14 amino acids. Trimming removed 4 bases from V and 4 bases from J, with 12 bases in between. Per the germline V gene, CDR1 is KGHSH and CDR2 is LQKENI. CDR3 DNA: TGTGCCAGCTCACTCGGGCCGACCCCAGATACGCAGTATTTT. Translated: CASSLGPTPDTQYF.

This clone has a handful of counts. The chain employs TRBV2 and TRBJ1-2; D gene uncertain. The CDR3 contains 10 residues. The germline CDR1 and CDR2 sequences are SNHLY and FYNNEI. V lost 5 bases and J lost 7, with 5 bases in between. The CDR3 region has the DNA TGTGCCAGCAGTTGGAGTGGCTACACCTTC. Translation: CASSWSGYTF.

Only a few counts were recorded for this clone. This chain uses TRBV2 with TRBJ1-5; maybe TRBD1 (5 bases). The germline V and J ends were trimmed by 5 bases and 0 bases, with 11 bases remaining between them. CDR3 length equals 15 residues. The germline gives CDR1 SNHLY, CDR2 FYNNEI. The DNA of the CDR3 is TGTGCCAGCAGTCGCCTCAGGGATAGCAATCAGCCCCAGCATTTT. It encodes CASSRLRDSNQPQHF.

This clone was detected only once. V gene TRBV7-2 combines with J gene TRBJ2-4; 8 bases fit TRBD2. Germline values: CDR1 SGHTA, CDR2 FQGNSA. The V and J ends lost 3 bases and 1 base, in that order; junction bases with no gene match: 8. The length of the CDR3 is 17 residues. DNA for the CDR3: TGTGCCAGCAGCTTTCTCAGCGGGAGTTGGGCCAAAAACATTCAGTACTTC. This gives the protein CASSFLSGSWAKNIQYF. Supplemented by reference TRBV7-2 and TRBJ2-4, the full variable domain reads GAGVSQSPSNKVTEKGKDVELRCDPISGHTALYWYRQSLGQGLEFLIYFQGNSAPDKSGLPSDRFSAERTGGSVSTLTIQRTQQEDSAVYLCASSFLSGSWAKNIQYFGAGTRLSVL.

The genes are TRBV19 and TRBJ2-3; the match to TRBD1 covers 12 bases. The CDR3 spans 14 residues. The germline V gene has CDR1 LNHDA and CDR2 SQIVND (reference sequence). Trimming took 5 bases from V and 7 from J; bases not matched to a gene: 4. For the CDR3, the DNA is TGTGCCAGTAGTGGGACAGGGGGCGCGAATACGCAGTATTTT. Residues: CASSGTGGANTQYF.

The rearrangement uses TRBV5-6 and TRBJ2-7; D ambiguous. The CDR3 loop spans 13 amino acids. The germline V and J ends were trimmed by 4 bases and 0 bases, with 8 bases remaining between them. The germline V gene encodes CDR1 SGHDT and CDR2 YYEEEE. The CDR3 reads CASSHDNSYEQYF. The CDR3, as DNA: TGTGCCAGCAGCCATGACAACTCCTACGAGCAGTACTTC. Full variable domain (outside the CDR3, taken from reference TRBV5-6 and TRBJ2-7): DAGVTQSPTHLIKTRGQQVTLRCSPKSGHDTVSWYQQALGQGPQFIFQYYEEEERQRGNFPDRFSGHQFPNYSSELNVNALLLGDSALYLCASSHDNSYEQYFGPGTRLTVT.

The chain links TRBV19 to TRBJ2-3, with 9 bases aligning to TRBD2. The V gene end was trimmed by 6 bases and the J gene end by 5 bases; junction bases not matched to a gene: 6. This CDR3 region has 14 residues. Germline CDR1 LNHDA, CDR2 SQIVND (reference sequence). The DNA of the CDR3 is TGTGCCAGTAGCTTAGCGGGAGTGCAAGATACGCAGTATTTT. Translated: CASSLAGVQDTQYF.

This clone was seen a few times. The rearrangement joins TRBV5-1 to TRBJ1-6; 7 nucleotides align to TRBD1. This CDR3 region has 15 residues. The germline CDR1 and CDR2 sequences are SGHRS and YFSETQ. The J segment lost 9 bases and the V segment lost 4 bases, leaving 10 bases of the junction unmatched. The CDR3 here is CASSAGTERGSPLHF. The DNA of the CDR3 is TGCGCCAGCAGCGCCGGGACAGAACGAGGTTCACCCCTCCACTTT.

The chain recombines TRBV6-6 with TRBJ2-1; 9 nucleotides align to TRBD2. The germline V gene encodes CDR1 MNHNY and CDR2 SVGAGI (reference sequence). The junction had 13 bases not matched to a gene; V was cut back by 8 bases and J by 8 bases. The CDR3 has 15 residues. CDR3 sequence reads: CASRLYSGSGDEQFF. As DNA, the CDR3 is TGTGCCAGCCGACTCTATAGCGGGAGTGGCGATGAGCAGTTCTTC.

This chain links TRBV18 with TRBJ2-2; possible D gene TRBD2, 5 bases. The CDR3 is made up of 14 amino acids. Germline V gene sequence: CDR1 KGHSH, CDR2 LQKENI. V was pared by 6 bases and J by 5 bases, with 13 bases between. CDR3 in amino acids: CASSPGGGTGELFF. For the CDR3, the DNA is TGTGCCAGCTCCCCAGGTGGAGGTACCGGGGAGCTGTTTTTT.